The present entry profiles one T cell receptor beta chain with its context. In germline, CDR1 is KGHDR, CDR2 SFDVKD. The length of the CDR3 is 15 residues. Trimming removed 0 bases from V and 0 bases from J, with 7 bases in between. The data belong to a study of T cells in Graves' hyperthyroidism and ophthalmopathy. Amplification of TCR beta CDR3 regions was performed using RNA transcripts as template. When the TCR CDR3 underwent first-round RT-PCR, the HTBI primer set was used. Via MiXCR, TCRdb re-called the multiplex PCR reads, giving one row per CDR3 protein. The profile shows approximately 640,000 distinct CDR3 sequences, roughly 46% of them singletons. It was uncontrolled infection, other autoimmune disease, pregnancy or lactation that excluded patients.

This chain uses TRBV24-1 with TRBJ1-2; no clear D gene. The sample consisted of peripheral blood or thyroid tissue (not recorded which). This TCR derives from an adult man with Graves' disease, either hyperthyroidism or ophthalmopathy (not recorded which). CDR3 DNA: TGTGCCACCAGTGATTTGGAGCGAGCTAACTATGGCTACACCTTC. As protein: CATSDLERANYGYTF.